This is a list of T cell receptor beta chains from one sample in a study of blood T cell repertoires in COVID-19. The data were produced by immunoSEQ multiplex PCR, yet TCRdb's version contains in-frame clones alone and is incomplete. The data contain 97,000 or so clones, approximately 80% of them seen just once; the ten biggest clones take up about 4%. Sequencing was performed on peripheral blood. Receptor source: a man between 60 and 75 years old with acute or convalescent COVID-19. The CDR3 runs from the conserved cysteine through the conserved F or W. The D gene is left open where the match is weak. For some rows the clone size is stated as once, few or many, or as a class when expanded; others skip it.

size	V	D	J	CDR3	DNA
.	TRBV5-5	.	TRBJ1-2	CASSFSPGAGGYTF	TGTGCCAGCAGCTTTTCACCAGGGGCAGGTGGCTACACCTTC
few	TRBV6-5	.	TRBJ1-2	CASNLYYGYTF	TGTGCCAGCAACCTATACTATGGCTACACCTTC
few	TRBV6-2/TRBV6-3	TRBD1	TRBJ1-1	CASSSTGANTEAFF	TGTGCCAGCAGTTCTACAGGGGCGAACACTGAAGCTTTCTTT
.	TRBV3-1/TRBV3-2	.	TRBJ2-7	CASSQGGRAYEQYF	TGTGCCAGCAGCCAAGGGGGGCGGGCCTACGAGCAGTACTTC
few	TRBV18	.	TRBJ1-4	CASSPPALGEKLFF	TGTGCCAGCTCACCCCCAGCCCTAGGAGAAAAACTGTTTTTT
.	TRBV3-1/TRBV3-2	.	TRBJ1-5	CASSRDRRQPQHF	TGTGCCAGCAGCCGCGACAGGCGTCAGCCCCAGCATTTT
.	TRBV5-1	.	TRBJ1-4	CASSIYTAGNEKLFF	TGCGCCAGCAGCATTTACACGGCGGGTAATGAAAAACTGTTTTTT
.	TRBV18	.	TRBJ1-1	CASSPAVEAFF	TGTGCCAGCTCACCAGCGGTAGAAGCTTTCTTT
.	TRBV5-6	.	TRBJ2-1	CASSLLVAVHEQFF	TGTGCCAGCAGTTTGCTAGTTGCTGTGCATGAGCAGTTCTTC
.	TRBV2	TRBD1	TRBJ1-2	CASRLQGARSGYTF	TGTGCCAGCAGATTACAGGGGGCGCGGTCCGGCTACACCTTC
.	TRBV5-4	TRBD2	TRBJ2-7	CASSFGGGADEQYF	TGTGCCAGCAGCTTTGGCGGGGGGGCCGACGAGCAGTACTTC
.	TRBV28	.	TRBJ2-7	CASVRGSYEQYF	TGTGCCAGCGTCAGAGGGAGCTACGAGCAGTACTTC
.	TRBV7-9	TRBD1	TRBJ1-2	CASSFGTVYGYTF	TGTGCCAGCAGCTTTGGGACAGTCTATGGCTACACCTTC
.	TRBV24-1	TRBD2	TRBJ2-1	CATSDEFVSGLAGGSGYNEQFF	TGTGCCACCAGTGATGAATTCGTATCGGGACTAGCGGGAGGGTCGGGCTACAATGAGCAGTTCTTC
.	TRBV4-2	TRBD1	TRBJ1-1	CASSQMLGGAGNTEAFF	TGTGCCAGCAGCCAGATGTTAGGGGGCGCTGGGAACACTGAAGCTTTCTTT
.	TRBV5-4	TRBD2	TRBJ2-2	CASSIAGGNTGELFF	TGTGCCAGCAGCATAGCGGGAGGGAACACCGGGGAGCTGTTTTTT
few	TRBV4-1	.	TRBJ1-2	CASSRDGQTNYGYTF	TGCGCCAGCAGCCGCGATGGACAGACTAACTATGGCTACACCTTC
.	TRBV11-3	.	TRBJ1-6	CASSLDGSRDSPLHF	TGTGCCAGCAGCTTAGATGGTAGCCGGGATTCACCCCTCCACTTT
.	TRBV4-1	TRBD2	TRBJ2-1	CAGGLADAYNEQFF	TGCGCCGGGGGACTAGCGGATGCATACAATGAGCAGTTCTTC
few	TRBV5-1	.	TRBJ1-1	CASSPENRVNTEAFF	TGCGCCAGCAGCCCCGAAAACAGGGTCAACACTGAAGCTTTCTTT
.	TRBV5-4	TRBD1	TRBJ2-5	CASSHTPPDREPETQYF	TGTGCCAGCAGCCATACGCCACCCGACAGGGAACCCGAGACCCAGTACTTC
.	TRBV18	TRBD1	TRBJ1-2	CASSPPGTGGLYGYTF	TGTGCCAGCTCACCACCGGGGACAGGGGGTTTGTATGGCTACACCTTC